The T cell receptor beta chain described here comes from a study of identifying expanded T cells in peripheral blood. Whole-study results and caveats: Variance in clone template counts between roughly two-week samples significantly increased with total template count across all healthy donors.

The CDR3 spans 17 residues. The V and J ends lost 1 base and 6 bases respectively, with 19 bases between them. The germline V gene has CDR1 LGHNA and CDR2 YSLEER. Repertoires were generated with immunoSEQ multiplex PCR, while TCRdb's copy carries only in-frame clones and drops some. The sample lists 75,000 to 100,000 clones, around nine tenths occurring once. In the case of this clone: What it recognizes is unknown.

The receptor was derived from a person aged 18 to 75 in good health. The specimen sequenced was blood. The rearrangement links TRBV4-3 to TRBJ2-1, with D perhaps assigned TRBD1 or TRBD2 (6 bases each). This chain's CDR3 is CASSQGTRGVVGNEQFF. For the CDR3, the DNA is TGCGCCAGCAGCCAAGGAACAAGGGGGGTCGTGGGCAATGAGCAGTTCTTC.